Shown below are 8 T cell receptor beta chains from a single sample sequenced in a study of shared clonotypes between healthy human individuals (TCRdb year 2020). The library was produced with the immunoSEQ multiplex PCR assay. This immuneACCESS table, as held by TCRdb, lists in-frame sequences with V and J called but not all clones. Of the missing ones, under half trace to an unresolved V gene in checked studies; the others have no known cause. A total of hundreds of thousands of clones appear in this sample, about three quarters of them only once. The ten largest clones take up around 1.8% of the sample. The sequencing sample was made of memory CD4+ T cells sorted from blood. Read against the paper, the sample's cell subset or site label means: CD45RA-negative fraction. Every receptor here comes from a woman younger than 45 in good health.

This chain connects TRBV4-2 to TRBJ2-1; no clear D. The V gene's germline CDR1 is LGHNA and CDR2 YNFKEQ. Trimming removed 5 bases from V and 9 bases from J, with 8 bases in between. This CDR3 has 11 residues. The CDR3 protein is CASSSSTEQFF. CDR3 DNA sequence: TGTGCCAGCAGCTCCAGCACTGAGCAGTTCTTC.

This clone occurred once. The rearrangement uses TRBV7-9 and TRBJ2-7; D gene unclear. The V gene lost 6 bases and the J gene lost 6 bases, with 15 bases spanning the gap. The CDR3 contains 13 residues. Germline V gene data show CDR1 as SEHNR and CDR2 as FQNEAQ (reference sequence). The CDR3 nucleotides read TGTGCCAGCAGGGTGTCGGCGGCTGGCGAGCAGTACTTC. Translated, it gives CASRVSAAGEQYF.

This clone was found a few times. V and J are TRBV25-1 and TRBJ1-1; D is possibly TRBD1 (5 bases). V was trimmed by 8 bases and J by 4 bases, leaving 14 bases between them. This CDR3 is 13 amino acids long. CDR1 and CDR2 from the germline V gene are MGHDK and SYGVNS. CDR3 sequence (DNA): TGTGCCAGCTTACCGGGGGGATTCACTGAAGCTTTCTTT. Encoded protein: CASLPGGFTEAFF.

The chain employs TRBV11-2 and TRBJ2-7; TRBD2 matches at 7 bases. CDR3 size: 14 residues. Unmatched junction bases numbered 5, after V lost 4 bases and J lost 2 bases. Germline V gene sequence: CDR1 SGHAT, CDR2 FQNNGV. This CDR3 reads CASSSLRGTYEQYF. DNA for the CDR3: TGTGCCAGCAGCTCCCTGCGGGGGACCTACGAGCAGTACTTC.

The chain joins TRBV9 to TRBJ2-3, with TRBD2 matching 10 bases. The germline V gene encodes CDR1 SGDLS and CDR2 YYNGEE. J lost 7 bases, V lost 4 bases, and 6 bases had no gene match. This CDR3 is 14 amino acids long. The CDR3 nucleotides are TGTGCCAGCAGCACCACTAGCGGGACAAATACGCAGTATTTT. Translation: CASSTTSGTNTQYF.

CDR3 sequence: CASSSTVNTEAFF. The CDR3 DNA sequence: TGTGCCAGCAGCTCAACGGTGAACACTGAAGCTTTCTTT. V gene TRBV28 combines with J gene TRBJ1-1; unclear D gene. CDR1 is MDHEN and CDR2 is SYDVKM in the germline V gene. V was clipped by 6 bases and J by 0 bases, with 8 bases between them. CDR3 size: 13 residues.

The chain combines TRBV2 with TRBJ1-1; D is undetermined. CDR1 SNHLY and CDR2 FYNNEI come from the germline V gene. CDR3 length: 15 residues. V lost 3 bases to trimming and J lost 0 bases, with 11 bases between them. The CDR3 DNA follows: TGTGCCAGCAGTGAGTACGGCAGTTTGAACACTGAAGCTTTCTTT. Protein: CASSEYGSLNTEAFF.

This clone has a single count. This chain uses TRBV19 with TRBJ1-1, with no clear D. V lost 4 bases, J lost 1 base, and 10 bases lay in between. The V gene's germline CDR1 is LNHDA and CDR2 SQIVND (reference sequence). The CDR3 runs to 14 residues. The CDR3 reads CASSTGRPNTEAFF. The DNA for the CDR3 is TGTGCCAGTAGTACCGGACGGCCGAACACTGAAGCTTTCTTT.